This passage covers 11 T cell receptor beta chains from one sample sequenced in a study of T cell repertoires in cytomegalovirus infection. MiXCR, run by TCRdb on the reads, gives a single entry per CDR3 protein. The sample includes about 150,000 distinct CDR3 sequences, 23% of them seen just once. The sequenced material came from PBMCs. These receptors originate from a human donor in good health (CMV status not recorded). Some clones in this sample may be carry-over from other donors' samples.

This clonotype has just a few counts. This chain uses TRBV28 with TRBJ1-1; D gene ambiguous. Trimming left V 5 bases short and J 6 bases short, with 16 bases between. This CDR3 contains 14 residues. The germline V gene encodes CDR1 MDHEN and CDR2 SYDVKM. The CDR3 nucleotides read TGTGCCAGCAGTGAAGGATACATCGGGGCTGAAGCTTTCTTT. Encoded protein: CASSEGYIGAEAFF.

V is TRBV7-9 and J is TRBJ2-4, with D perhaps given as TRBD1 or TRBD2 (5 bases each). In germline, CDR1 is SEHNR, CDR2 FQNEAQ (reference sequence). The CDR3 has 15 residues. The V end was cut by 5 bases, the J end by 7 bases, with 18 bases between. CDR3 coding DNA: TGTGCCAGCAGCCCCCGGGACCCCAAAGGCAACATTCAGTACTTC. It encodes CASSPRDPKGNIQYF.

This clonotype was recorded once. CDR3 coding DNA: TGCAGCGTTGTGCGACGGACTAGCGGGAGCCTATACGAGCAGTACTTC. Protein: CSVVRRTSGSLYEQYF. J is TRBJ2-7 and V is TRBV29-1; 13 nucleotides agree with TRBD2. The trim removed 4 bases at V and 4 bases at J, leaving 10 bases unmatched. Germline values: CDR1 SQVTM, CDR2 ANQGSEA. The CDR3 consists of 16 residues.

A remark on this clonotype: This may arise from a read error, as a much more abundant clone is one base away. J is TRBJ2-7 and V is TRBV7-2; tentative D call: TRBD2 (5 bases). There are 13 residues in the CDR3. CDR1 SGHTA and CDR2 FQGNSA come from the germline V gene. Trimming pared 1 base from V and 5 bases from J, leaving 9 bases between. The CDR3 region is CASSLVVTNEQYF. Written as DNA, the CDR3 is TGTGCCAGCAGCTTAGTCGTGACTAACGAGCAGTACTTC.

The rearrangement joins TRBV6-5 to TRBJ1-6, with D unclear. Trimming removed 1 base from V and 5 bases from J, with 12 bases in between. Germline loops: CDR1 MNHEY, CDR2 SVGAGI. The CDR3 extends over 16 amino acids. As DNA, the CDR3 is TGTGCCAGCAGTTACTTCTCGGCGGTGAATAATTCACCCCTCCACTTT. Translating it yields CASSYFSAVNNSPLHF.

The chain has TRBV20-1 and TRBJ2-3; tentatively, D is TRBD2 (6 bases). V lost 1 base and J lost 1, with 12 bases in between. CDR3 length: 15 amino acids. Germline V gene sequence: CDR1 DFQATT, CDR2 SNEGSKA (reference sequence). The CDR3 nucleotides are TGCAGTGCTAGAGTTGCGGGGCGTGGCACAGATACGCAGTATTTT. It translates to CSARVAGRGTDTQYF.

The rearrangement links TRBV3-1 to TRBJ1-1; D might be TRBD1 (5 bases). Trimming took off 6 bases at V and 8 bases at J, with 10 bases between the two ends. The V gene's germline CDR1 is LGHDT and CDR2 YNNKEL (reference sequence). This CDR3 has 11 residues. The CDR3 is CASREGTEAFF. In DNA, the CDR3 is TGTGCCAGCAGGGAAGGGACGGAAGCTTTCTTT.

This sequence joins TRBV12-3 or TRBV12-4 and TRBJ2-2; TRBD2 matches 7 bases. V lost 6 bases and J lost 6; bases outside the gene matches: 7. The CDR3 is 14 residues long. The CDR3 sequence: CASRGGVMPGELFF. CDR3 coding DNA: TGTGCCAGCAGGGGAGGGGTAATGCCCGGGGAGCTGTTTTTT.

This clonotype was counted many times. The chain couples TRBV28 to TRBJ1-3; TRBD1 might be the D (6 bases). Trimming left V 10 bases short and J 3 bases short, with 25 bases between. The CDR3 has 17 residues. Germline lookup yields CDR1 MDHEN and CDR2 SYDVKM. This CDR3 is CAISAPWKTGGGNTIYF. The CDR3 nucleotides read TGTGCCATCTCGGCGCCCTGGAAGACAGGCGGTGGAAACACCATATATTTT.

Regarding this clonotype: A much larger clone differs from this one at a single base, so this may be a read error. The genes are TRBV7-6 and TRBJ2-3; either TRBD1 or TRBD2 may fit D (6 bases each). The V gene's germline CDR1 is SGHVS and CDR2 FNYEAQ. V lost 4 bases and J lost 2, with 13 bases in between. The CDR3 has 15 residues. The CDR3 DNA sequence: TGTGCCAGCAGCTCATTGTCGGGGGCCACAGATACGCAGTATTTT. It encodes CASSSLSGATDTQYF.

This clonotype was picked up a small number of times. At one boundary the junction diverges from the germline segment, which might be a read error. The chain uses TRBV9 and TRBJ2-7, with 10 positions matching TRBD1. CDR3 length: 12 residues. Germline assignment: CDR1 SGDLS and CDR2 YYNGEE. The CDR3 is CASSDRQGAIDF. DNA of the CDR3: TGTGCCAGCAGTGATCGACAGGGGGCTATCGACTTC.